Sequencing of this TCR beta chain was carried out in a study of blood T cell repertoires in COVID-19. Study-level background: Both acute and convalescent COVID-19 samples were obtained from the United States, Italy and Spain.

Trimming removed 1 base from V and 0 bases from J; junction bases left unmatched: 0. The CDR3 is 17 residues long. CDR1 is SGHDN and CDR2 is FVKESK in the germline V gene. The assay was immunoSEQ multiplex PCR, and TCRdb's table has in-frame clones only and misses some. This table holds about 62,000 clones, 85% to 90% found once. Seattle cases were enrolled at active infection and followed longitudinally. Sequenced input: peripheral blood. The chain recombines TRBV14 with TRBJ2-1; TRBD2 matches at 13 bases. This TCR was recovered from a woman aged 60-75 years with COVID-19, enrolled during active disease. The CDR3 bases are TGTGCCAGCAGCCAAGGGACTAGCGGGAGCTCCTACAATGAGCAGTTCTTC. Translating it yields CASSQGTSGSSYNEQFF. Based on the CDR3 plus reference TRBV14 and TRBJ2-1, the full variable domain is EAGVTQFPSHSVIEKGQTVTLRCDPISGHDNLYWYRRVMGKEIKFLLHFVKESKQDESGMPNNRFLAERTGGTYSTLKVQPAELEDSGVYFCASSQGTSGSSYNEQFFGPGTRLTVL.